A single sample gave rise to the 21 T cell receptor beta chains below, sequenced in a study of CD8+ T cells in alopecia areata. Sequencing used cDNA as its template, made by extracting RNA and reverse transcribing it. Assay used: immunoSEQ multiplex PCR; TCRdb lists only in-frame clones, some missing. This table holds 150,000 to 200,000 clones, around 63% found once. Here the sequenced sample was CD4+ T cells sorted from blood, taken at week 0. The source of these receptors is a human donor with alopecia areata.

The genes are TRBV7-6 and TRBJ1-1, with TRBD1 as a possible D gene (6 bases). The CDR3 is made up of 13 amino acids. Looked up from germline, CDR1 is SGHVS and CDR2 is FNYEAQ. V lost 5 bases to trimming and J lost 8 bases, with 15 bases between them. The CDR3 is CASSPSAGQEAFF. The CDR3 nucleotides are TGTGCCAGCAGCCCATCCGCGGGACAAGAAGCTTTCTTT.

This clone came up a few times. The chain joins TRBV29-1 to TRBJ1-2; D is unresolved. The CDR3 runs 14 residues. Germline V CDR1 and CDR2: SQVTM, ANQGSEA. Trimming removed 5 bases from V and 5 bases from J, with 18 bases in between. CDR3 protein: CSVLSGGPLYGYTF. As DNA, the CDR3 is TGCAGCGTTTTAAGTGGCGGACCTCTATATGGCTACACCTTC. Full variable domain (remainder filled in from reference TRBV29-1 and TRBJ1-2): SAVISQKPSRDICQRGTSLTIQCQVDSQVTMMFWYRQQPGQSLTLIATANQGSEATYESGFVIDKFPISRPNLTFSTLTVSNMSPEDSSIYLCSVLSGGPLYGYTFGSGTRLTVV.

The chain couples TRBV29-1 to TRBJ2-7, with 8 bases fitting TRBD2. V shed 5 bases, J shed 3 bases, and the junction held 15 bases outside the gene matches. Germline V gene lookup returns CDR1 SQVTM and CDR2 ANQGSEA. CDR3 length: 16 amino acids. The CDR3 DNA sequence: TGCAGCGTTTCCGGCGGGGGAAGTAGCGGGGTCTACGAGCAGTACTTC. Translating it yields CSVSGGGSSGVYEQYF.

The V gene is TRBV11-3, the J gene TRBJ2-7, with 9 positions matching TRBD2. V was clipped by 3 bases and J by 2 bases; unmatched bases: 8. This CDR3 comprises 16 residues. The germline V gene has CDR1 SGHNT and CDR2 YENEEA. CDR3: CASSFTSGGIPYEQYF. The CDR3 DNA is TGTGCCAGCAGCTTTACGAGCGGGGGGATTCCCTACGAGCAGTACTTC. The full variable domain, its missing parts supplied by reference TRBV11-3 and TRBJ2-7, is EAGVVQSPRYKIIEKKQPVAFWCNPISGHNTLYWYLQNLGQGPELLIRYENEEAVDDSQLPKDRFSAERLKGVDSTLKIQPAELGDSAVYLCASSFTSGGIPYEQYFGPGTRLTVT.

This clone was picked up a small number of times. CDR3 DNA sequence: TGCAGCGTTGGTGGGGCCAACGTCCTGACTTTC. Protein product: CSVGGANVLTF. The chain employs TRBV29-1 and TRBJ2-6; D unclear. The V end was cut by 4 bases, the J end by 3 bases, with 1 base between. Looked up from germline, CDR1 is SQVTM and CDR2 is ANQGSEA. The CDR3 spans 11 residues.

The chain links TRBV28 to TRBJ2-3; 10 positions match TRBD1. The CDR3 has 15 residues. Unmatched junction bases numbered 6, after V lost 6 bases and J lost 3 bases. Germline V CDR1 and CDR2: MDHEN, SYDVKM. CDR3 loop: CASRPTGGETDTQYF. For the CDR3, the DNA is TGTGCCAGCAGACCGACAGGGGGCGAAACAGATACGCAGTATTTT.

The CDR3: CASSVGRAGETQYF. DNA for the CDR3: TGTGCCAGCAGCGTAGGTAGGGCGGGAGAGACCCAGTACTTC. The chain has TRBV9 and TRBJ2-5, with a possible D match to TRBD2 (5 bases). Trimming left V 0 bases short and J 4 bases short, with 10 bases between. The CDR3 is 14 residues long. Per germline, CDR1 SGDLS and CDR2 YYNGEE.

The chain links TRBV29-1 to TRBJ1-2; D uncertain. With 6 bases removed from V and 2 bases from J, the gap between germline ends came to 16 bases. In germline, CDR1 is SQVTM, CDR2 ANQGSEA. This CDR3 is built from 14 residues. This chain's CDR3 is CSVAEGGWNYGYTF. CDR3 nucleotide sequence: TGCAGCGTGGCTGAAGGAGGTTGGAACTATGGCTACACCTTC.

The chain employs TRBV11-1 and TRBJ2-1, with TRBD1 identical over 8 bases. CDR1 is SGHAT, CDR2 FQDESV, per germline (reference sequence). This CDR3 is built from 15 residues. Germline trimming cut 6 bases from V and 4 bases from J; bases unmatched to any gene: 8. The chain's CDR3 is CASSSGTGTYNEQFF. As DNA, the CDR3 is TGTGCCAGCAGTTCCGGGACAGGCACATACAATGAGCAGTTCTTC.

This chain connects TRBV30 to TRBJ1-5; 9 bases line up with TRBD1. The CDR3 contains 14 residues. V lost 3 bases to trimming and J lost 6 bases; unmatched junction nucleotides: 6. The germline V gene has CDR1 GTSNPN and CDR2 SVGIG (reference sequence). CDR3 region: CAWRGQGGSQPQHF. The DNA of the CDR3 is TGTGCCTGGAGGGGACAGGGAGGGAGTCAGCCCCAGCATTTT.

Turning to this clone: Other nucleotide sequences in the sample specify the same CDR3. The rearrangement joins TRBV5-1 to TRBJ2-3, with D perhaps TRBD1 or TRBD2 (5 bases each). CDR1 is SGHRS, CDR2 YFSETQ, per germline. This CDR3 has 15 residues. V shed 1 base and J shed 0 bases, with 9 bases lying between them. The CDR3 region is CASSLRGVSTDTQYF. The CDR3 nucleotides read TGCGCCAGCAGCTTGAGAGGGGTCAGCACAGATACGCAGTATTTT.

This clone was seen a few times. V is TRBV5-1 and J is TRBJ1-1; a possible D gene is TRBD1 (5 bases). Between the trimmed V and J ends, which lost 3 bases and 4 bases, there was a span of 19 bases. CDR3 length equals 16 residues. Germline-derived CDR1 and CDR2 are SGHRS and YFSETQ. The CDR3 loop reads CASSSGGNQGTTEAFF. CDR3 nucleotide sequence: TGCGCCAGCAGCTCGGGGGGAAATCAGGGCACCACTGAAGCTTTCTTT.

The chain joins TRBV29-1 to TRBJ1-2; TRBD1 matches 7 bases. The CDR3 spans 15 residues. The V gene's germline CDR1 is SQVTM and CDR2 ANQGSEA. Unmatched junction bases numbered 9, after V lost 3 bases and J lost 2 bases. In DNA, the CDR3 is TGCAGCGTTGAGGGGCGGACAGGCCTCAACTATGGCTACACCTTC. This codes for CSVEGRTGLNYGYTF. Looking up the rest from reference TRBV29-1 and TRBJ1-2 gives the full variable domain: SAVISQKPSRDICQRGTSLTIQCQVDSQVTMMFWYRQQPGQSLTLIATANQGSEATYESGFVIDKFPISRPNLTFSTLTVSNMSPEDSSIYLCSVEGRTGLNYGYTFGSGTRLTVV.

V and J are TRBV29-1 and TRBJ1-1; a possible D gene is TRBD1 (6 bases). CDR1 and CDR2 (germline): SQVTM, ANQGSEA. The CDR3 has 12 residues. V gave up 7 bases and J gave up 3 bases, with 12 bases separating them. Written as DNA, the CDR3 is TGCAGCGCGGGGGGCACCGACACTGAAGCTTTCTTT. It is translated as CSAGGTDTEAFF. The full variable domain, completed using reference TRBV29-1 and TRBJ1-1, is SAVISQKPSRDICQRGTSLTIQCQVDSQVTMMFWYRQQPGQSLTLIATANQGSEATYESGFVIDKFPISRPNLTFSTLTVSNMSPEDSSIYLCSAGGTDTEAFFGQGTRLTVV.

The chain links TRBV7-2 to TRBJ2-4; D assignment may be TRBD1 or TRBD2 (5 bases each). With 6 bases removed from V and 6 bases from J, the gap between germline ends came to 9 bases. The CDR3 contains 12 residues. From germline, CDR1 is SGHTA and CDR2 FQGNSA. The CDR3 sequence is CASSPGTNIQYF. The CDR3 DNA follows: TGTGCCAGCAGTCCAGGGACAAACATTCAGTACTTC.

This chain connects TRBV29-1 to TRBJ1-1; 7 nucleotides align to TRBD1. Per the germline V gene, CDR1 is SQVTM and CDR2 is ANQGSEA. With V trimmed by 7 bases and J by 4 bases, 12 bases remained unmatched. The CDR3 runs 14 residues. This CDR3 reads CSEKAQGVSTEAFF. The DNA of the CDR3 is TGCAGCGAGAAGGCCCAGGGGGTAAGCACTGAAGCTTTCTTT.

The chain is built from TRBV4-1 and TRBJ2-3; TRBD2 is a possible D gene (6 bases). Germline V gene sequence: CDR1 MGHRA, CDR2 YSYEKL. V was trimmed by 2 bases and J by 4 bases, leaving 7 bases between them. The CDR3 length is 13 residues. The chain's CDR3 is CASSQRLADTQYF. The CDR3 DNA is TGCGCCAGCAGCCAACGACTAGCAGATACGCAGTATTTT.

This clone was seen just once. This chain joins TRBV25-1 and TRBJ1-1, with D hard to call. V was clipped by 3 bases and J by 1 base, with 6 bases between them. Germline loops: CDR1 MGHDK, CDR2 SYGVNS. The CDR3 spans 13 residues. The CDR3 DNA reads TGTGCCAGCAGTGACAAAACGAACACTGAAGCTTTCTTT. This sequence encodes CASSDKTNTEAFF. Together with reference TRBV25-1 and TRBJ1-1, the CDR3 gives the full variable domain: EADIYQTPRYLVIGTGKKITLECSQTMGHDKMYWYQQDPGMELHLIHYSYGVNSTEKGDLSSESTVSRIRTEHFPLTLESARPSHTSQYLCASSDKTNTEAFFGQGTRLTVV.

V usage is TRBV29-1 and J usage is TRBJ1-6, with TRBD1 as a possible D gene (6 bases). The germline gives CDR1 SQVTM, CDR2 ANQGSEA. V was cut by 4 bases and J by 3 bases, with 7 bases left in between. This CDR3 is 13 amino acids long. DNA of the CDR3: TGCAGCGTTGGGACAGACTATAATTCACCCCTCCACTTT. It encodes CSVGTDYNSPLHF.

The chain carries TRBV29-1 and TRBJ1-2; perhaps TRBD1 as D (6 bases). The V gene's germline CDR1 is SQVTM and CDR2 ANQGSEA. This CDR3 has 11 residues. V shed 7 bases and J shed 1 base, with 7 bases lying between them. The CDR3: CSDRDNYGYTF. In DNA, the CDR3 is TGCAGCGACAGGGATAACTATGGCTACACCTTC.

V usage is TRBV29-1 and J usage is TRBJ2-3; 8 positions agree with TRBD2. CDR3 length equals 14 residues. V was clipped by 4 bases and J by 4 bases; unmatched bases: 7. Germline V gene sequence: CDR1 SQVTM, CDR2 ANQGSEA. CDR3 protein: CSVVKGTRADTQYF. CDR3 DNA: TGCAGCGTTGTTAAAGGGACTAGGGCAGATACGCAGTATTTT.